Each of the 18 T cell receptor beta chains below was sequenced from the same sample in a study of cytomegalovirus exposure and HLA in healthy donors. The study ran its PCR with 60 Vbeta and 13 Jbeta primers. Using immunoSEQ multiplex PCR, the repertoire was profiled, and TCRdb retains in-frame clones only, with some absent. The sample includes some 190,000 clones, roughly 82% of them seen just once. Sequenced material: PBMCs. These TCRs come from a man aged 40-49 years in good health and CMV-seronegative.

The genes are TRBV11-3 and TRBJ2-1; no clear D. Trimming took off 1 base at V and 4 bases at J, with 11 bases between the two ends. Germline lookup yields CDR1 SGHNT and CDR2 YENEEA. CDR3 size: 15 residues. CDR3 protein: CASSLAHRRYNEQFF. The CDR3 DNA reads TGTGCCAGCAGCTTAGCTCACCGGCGGTACAATGAGCAGTTCTTC.

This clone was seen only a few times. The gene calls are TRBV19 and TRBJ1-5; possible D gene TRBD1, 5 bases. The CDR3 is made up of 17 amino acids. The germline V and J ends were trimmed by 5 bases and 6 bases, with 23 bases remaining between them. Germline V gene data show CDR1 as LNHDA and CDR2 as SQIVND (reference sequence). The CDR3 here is CASSLGTGVWDGQPQHF. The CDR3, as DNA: TGTGCCAGTAGTCTCGGGACTGGGGTTTGGGATGGTCAGCCCCAGCATTTT.

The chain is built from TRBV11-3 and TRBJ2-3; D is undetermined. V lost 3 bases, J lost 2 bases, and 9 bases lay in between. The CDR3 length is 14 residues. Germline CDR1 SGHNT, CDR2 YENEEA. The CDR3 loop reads CASSLFASTDTQYF. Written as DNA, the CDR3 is TGTGCCAGCAGCTTGTTTGCGTCCACAGATACGCAGTATTTT.

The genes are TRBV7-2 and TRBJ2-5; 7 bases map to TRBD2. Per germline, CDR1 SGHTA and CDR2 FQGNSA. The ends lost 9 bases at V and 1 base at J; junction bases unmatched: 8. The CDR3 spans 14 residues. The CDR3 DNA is TGTGCCAGTGGAGCGGGACCCTCCCAAGAGACCCAGTACTTC. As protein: CASGAGPSQETQYF.

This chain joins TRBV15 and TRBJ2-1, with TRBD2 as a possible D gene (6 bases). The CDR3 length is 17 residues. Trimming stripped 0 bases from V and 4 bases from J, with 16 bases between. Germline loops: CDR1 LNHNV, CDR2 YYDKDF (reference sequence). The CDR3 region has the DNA TGTGCCACCAGCAGAGATCCGGGACTCACTCATTACAATGAGCAGTTCTTC. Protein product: CATSRDPGLTHYNEQFF. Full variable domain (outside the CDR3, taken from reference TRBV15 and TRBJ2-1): DAMVIQNPRYQVTQFGKPVTLSCSQTLNHNVMYWYQQKSSQAPKLLFHYYDKDFNNEADTPDNFQSRRPNTSFCFLDIRSPGLGDTAMYLCATSRDPGLTHYNEQFFGPGTRLTVL.

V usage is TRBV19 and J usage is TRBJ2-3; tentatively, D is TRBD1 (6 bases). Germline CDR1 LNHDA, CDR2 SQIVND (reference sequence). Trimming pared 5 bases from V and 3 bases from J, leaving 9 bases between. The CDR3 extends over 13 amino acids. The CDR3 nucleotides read TGTGCCAGTAGTCTCCAGGGGACAGATACGCAGTATTTT. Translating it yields CASSLQGTDTQYF.

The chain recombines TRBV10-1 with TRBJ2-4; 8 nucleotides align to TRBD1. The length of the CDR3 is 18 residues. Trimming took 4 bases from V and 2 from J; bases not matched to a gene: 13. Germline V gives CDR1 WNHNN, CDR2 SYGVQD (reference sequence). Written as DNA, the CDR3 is TGCGCCAGCAGTGTAGCACTTGGGACAGGCAAGACCAAAAACATTCAGTACTTC. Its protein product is CASSVALGTGKTKNIQYF.

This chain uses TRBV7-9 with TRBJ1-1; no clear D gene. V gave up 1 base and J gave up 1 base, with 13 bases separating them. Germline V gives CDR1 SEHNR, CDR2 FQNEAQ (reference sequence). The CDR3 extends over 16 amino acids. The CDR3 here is CASSLGETTTNTEAFF. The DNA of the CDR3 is TGTGCCAGCAGCTTAGGGGAGACAACTACGAACACTGAAGCTTTCTTT.

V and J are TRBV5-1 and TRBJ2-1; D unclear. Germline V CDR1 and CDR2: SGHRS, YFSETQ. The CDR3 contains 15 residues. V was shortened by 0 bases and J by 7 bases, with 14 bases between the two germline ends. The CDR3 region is CASSLVARGSNEQFF. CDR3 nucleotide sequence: TGCGCCAGCAGCTTGGTGGCACGCGGCTCAAATGAGCAGTTCTTC.

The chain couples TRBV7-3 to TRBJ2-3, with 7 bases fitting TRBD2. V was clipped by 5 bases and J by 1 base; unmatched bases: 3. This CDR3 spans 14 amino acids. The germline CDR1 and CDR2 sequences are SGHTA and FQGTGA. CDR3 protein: CASSIGGGTDTQYF. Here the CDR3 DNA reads TGTGCCAGCAGCATTGGGGGGGGCACAGATACGCAGTATTTT.

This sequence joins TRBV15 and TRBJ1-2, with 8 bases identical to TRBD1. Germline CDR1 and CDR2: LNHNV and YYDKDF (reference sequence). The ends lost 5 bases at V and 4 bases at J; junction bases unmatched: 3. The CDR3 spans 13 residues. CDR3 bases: TGTGCCACCAGCCTCGGGACAGGCTATGGCTACACCTTC. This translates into CATSLGTGYGYTF.

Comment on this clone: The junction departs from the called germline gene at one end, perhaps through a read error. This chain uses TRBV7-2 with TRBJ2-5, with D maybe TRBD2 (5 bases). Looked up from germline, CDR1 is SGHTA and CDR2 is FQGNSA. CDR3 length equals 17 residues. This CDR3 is CASSHRPEGAPQETRYF. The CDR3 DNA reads TGTGCCAGCAGCCATCGGCCCGAGGGAGCCCCCCAAGAGACCCGGTACTTC.

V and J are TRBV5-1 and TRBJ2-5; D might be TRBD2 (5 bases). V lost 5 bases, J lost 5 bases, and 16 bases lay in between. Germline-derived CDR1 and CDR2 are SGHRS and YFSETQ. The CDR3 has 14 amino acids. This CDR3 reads CASREEAQRETQYF. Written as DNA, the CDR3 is TGCGCCAGCAGAGAGGAGGCCCAACGGGAGACCCAGTACTTC.

CDR3 sequence: CASSLGGVDYEQYF. The CDR3 region has the DNA TGCGCCAGCAGCTTGGGGGGGGTAGACTACGAGCAGTACTTC. This chain joins TRBV5-1 and TRBJ2-7; possible D gene TRBD2, 6 bases. V dropped 0 bases and J dropped 3 bases, with 10 bases sitting between them. Germline V gives CDR1 SGHRS, CDR2 YFSETQ. The CDR3 contains 14 residues.

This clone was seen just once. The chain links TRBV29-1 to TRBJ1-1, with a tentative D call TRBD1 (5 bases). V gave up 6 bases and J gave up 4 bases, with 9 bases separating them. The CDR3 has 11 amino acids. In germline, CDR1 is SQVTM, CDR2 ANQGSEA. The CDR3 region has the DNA TGCAGCGTGGGGGGGGTCACTGAAGCTTTCTTT. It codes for CSVGGVTEAFF.

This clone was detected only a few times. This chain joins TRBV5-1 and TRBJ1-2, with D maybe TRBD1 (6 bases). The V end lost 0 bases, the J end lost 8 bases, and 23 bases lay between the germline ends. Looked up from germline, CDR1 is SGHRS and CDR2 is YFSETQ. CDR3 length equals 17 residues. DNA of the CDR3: TGCGCCAGCAGCTTGGCATCGGACAGCCAATCCAGCGAGGGCTACACCTTC. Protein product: CASSLASDSQSSEGYTF.

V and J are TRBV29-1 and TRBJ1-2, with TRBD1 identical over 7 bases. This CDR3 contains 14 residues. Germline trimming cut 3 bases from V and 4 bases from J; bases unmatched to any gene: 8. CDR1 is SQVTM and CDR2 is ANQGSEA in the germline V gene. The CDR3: CSVEEGQSFYGYTF. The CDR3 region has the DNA TGCAGCGTTGAGGAGGGACAGAGTTTCTATGGCTACACCTTC.

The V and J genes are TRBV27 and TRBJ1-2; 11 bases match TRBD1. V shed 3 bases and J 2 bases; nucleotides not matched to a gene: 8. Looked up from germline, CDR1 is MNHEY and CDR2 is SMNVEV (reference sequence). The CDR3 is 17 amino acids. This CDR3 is CASSFRAGQGGNYGYTF. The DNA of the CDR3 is TGTGCCAGCAGTTTTCGAGCGGGACAGGGGGGAAACTATGGCTACACCTTC.